What follows are 32 T cell receptor beta chains derived from one specimen sequenced in a study of blood T cells in healthy people across ages. PCR was performed a second time for about 6 to 12 cycles using a sample-barcoded 5' primer and a J-beta primer mix. TCRdb reanalysed the 5' RACE reads using MiXCR and keeps one entry per CDR3 protein. This sample has around 1,800,000 distinct CDR3 sequences, with around 42% found just once. Sequenced: blood. All receptors come from a human donor in good health.

In its sample, this clonotype was seen a few times. The chain has TRBV15 and TRBJ1-6; the D is unclear. The CDR3 spans 12 residues. The V end was cut by 5 bases, the J end by 10 bases, with 9 bases between. Germline loops: CDR1 LNHNV, CDR2 YYDKDF (reference sequence). The CDR3 sequence: CATSVAGSPLHF. The CDR3 nucleotides read TGTGCCACCAGCGTCGCAGGATCACCCCTCCACTTT.

The rearrangement joins TRBV7-2 to TRBJ2-7, with TRBD1 identical over 10 bases. Germline CDR1 reads SGHTA; CDR2 reads FQGNSA. V lost 1 base to trimming and J lost 0 bases; unmatched junction nucleotides: 6. The CDR3 loop spans 17 amino acids. In DNA, the CDR3 is TGTGCCAGCAGCTTAGGAGGGACAGGGGCTTACTCCTACGAGCAGTACTTC. This translates into CASSLGGTGAYSYEQYF.

This clonotype came up a few times. The chain uses TRBV7-9 and TRBJ2-3, with D perhaps TRBD1 (5 bases). The germline V gene has CDR1 SEHNR and CDR2 FQNEAQ (reference sequence). The CDR3 contains 17 residues. V gave up 2 bases and J gave up 5 bases, with 20 bases separating them. CDR3 sequence (DNA): TGTGCCAGCAGCTTATTAGGTCGGCGCCAAAGGGGAGATACGCAGTATTTT. It specifies CASSLLGRRQRGDTQYF.

The chain couples TRBV5-1 to TRBJ1-2, with D perhaps matching TRBD1 (5 bases). V was clipped by 0 bases and J by 0 bases, with 9 bases between them. The germline gives CDR1 SGHRS, CDR2 YFSETQ. The CDR3 contains 15 residues. CDR3 in amino acids: CASSLEAGPNYGYTF. The CDR3 bases are TGCGCCAGCAGCTTGGAGGCAGGGCCTAACTATGGCTACACCTTC.

The V gene is TRBV29-1, the J gene TRBJ2-5; D is unclear. With the DNA end fitting TRBJ2-7 better, the J assignment may be wrong. Looked up from germline, CDR1 is SQVTM and CDR2 is ANQGSEA. This CDR3 has 15 amino acids. The CDR3 coding sequence is TGCAGCGTTGAAGTAGGGCCTAAATTCTCCTACGAGCAGTACTTC. It encodes CSVEVGPKFSYEQYF.

The DNA of the CDR3 is TGTGCCAGCAGCTTAGTCCTGACAGGGAGTTCCGAGCAGTACTTC. Translating it yields CASSLVLTGSSEQYF. V and J are TRBV7-2 and TRBJ2-7; 7 positions match TRBD1. With V trimmed by 1 base and J by 6 bases, 9 bases remained unmatched. The CDR3 extends over 15 amino acids. Germline V gene sequence: CDR1 SGHTA, CDR2 FQGNSA.

This clonotype appeared a few times. The chain links TRBV7-9 to TRBJ2-1, with 14 bases matching TRBD2. J was trimmed by 0 bases and V by 5 bases; bases with no gene match: 9. Germline lookup yields CDR1 SEHNR and CDR2 FQNEAQ (reference sequence). The CDR3 totals 19 residues. CDR3 amino acids: CASSTGLAGVLSSYNEQFF. Here the CDR3 DNA reads TGTGCCAGCAGCACGGGACTAGCGGGGGTTCTCAGCTCCTACAATGAGCAGTTCTTC.

This chain links TRBV5-1 with TRBJ1-1; no clear D. V gave up 3 bases and J gave up 1 base, with 10 bases separating them. CDR3 length equals 14 residues. The germline V gene encodes CDR1 SGHRS and CDR2 YFSETQ. In DNA form, the CDR3 reads TGCGCCAGCAGCTCCAACACAGAGAACACTGAAGCTTTCTTT. This sequence encodes CASSSNTENTEAFF.

V gene TRBV6-5 combines with J gene TRBJ1-1; a possible D gene is TRBD1 (6 bases). Per germline, CDR1 MNHEY and CDR2 SVGAGI. The CDR3 has 12 amino acids. Trimming removed 7 bases from V and 8 bases from J, with 14 bases in between. Here the CDR3 DNA reads TGTGCCAGCACTCGCGGGGGGCGGGAAGCTTTCTTT. Protein sequence: CASTRGGREAFF.

With respect to this clonotype: A clone one base away is much larger, so this may be a read error. The chain is built from TRBV28 and TRBJ1-2; tentative D call: TRBD1 (5 bases). The CDR3 is 13 amino acids. Per the germline V gene, CDR1 is MDHEN and CDR2 is SYDVKM. The CDR3 bases are TGTGCCAGCTCCGATGCGGGGGGGATAGGCTGCACCTTC. Its translation: CASSDAGGIGCTF.

This rearrangement joins TRBV4-2 to TRBJ1-1; possible D gene TRBD1, 5 bases. The ends were cut back, 3 bases at V and 0 bases at J, with 17 bases in the middle. The germline gives CDR1 LGHNA, CDR2 YNFKEQ. The CDR3 has 17 amino acids. This chain's CDR3 is CASSQDPTGDLNTEAFF. CDR3 nucleotides: TGTGCCAGCAGCCAGGACCCAACCGGGGACCTGAACACTGAAGCTTTCTTT.

This clonotype was found a few times. The chain joins TRBV7-2 to TRBJ2-7, with 7 bases identical to TRBD1. There are 17 residues in the CDR3. Germline values: CDR1 SGHTA, CDR2 FQGNSA. Trimming removed 2 bases from V and 3 bases from J; junction bases left unmatched: 13. The CDR3 DNA sequence: TGTGCCAGCAGCTTAAGGACGCGGACAGGAGGCCTCTACGAGCAGTACTTC. As protein: CASSLRTRTGGLYEQYF. Full variable domain (missing parts from reference TRBV7-2 and TRBJ2-7): GAGVSQSPSNKVTEKGKDVELRCDPISGHTALYWYRQSLGQGLEFLIYFQGNSAPDKSGLPSDRFSAERTGGSVSTLTIQRTQQEDSAVYLCASSLRTRTGGLYEQYFGPGTRLTVT.

The chain couples TRBV28 to TRBJ2-3; D is unclear. Germline CDR1 is MDHEN and CDR2 is SYDVKM. V was pared by 5 bases and J by 2 bases, with 17 bases between. The CDR3 length is 16 residues. CDR3 sequence: CASSDGTSSDTDTQYF. The CDR3 region has the DNA TGTGCCAGCAGTGACGGAACAAGCAGTGACACAGATACGCAGTATTTT.

The rearrangement links TRBV3-1 to TRBJ1-5; D is uncertain. CDR1 and CDR2 (germline): LGHDT, YNNKEL (reference sequence). The V end was cut by 6 bases, the J end by 8 bases, with 11 bases between. CDR3 length equals 12 residues. This CDR3 reads CASRREGEPQHF. CDR3 bases: TGTGCCAGCAGGAGGGAGGGTGAGCCCCAGCATTTT.

The V and J genes are TRBV10-3 and TRBJ2-2; perhaps TRBD2 as D (5 bases). This CDR3 is 14 amino acids long. Germline CDR1 is ENHRY and CDR2 is SYGVKD. Trimming pared 3 bases from V and 6 bases from J, leaving 11 bases between. Here the CDR3 reads CAISDLRDAGELFF. The CDR3 DNA sequence: TGTGCCATCAGTGACCTTCGGGATGCCGGGGAGCTGTTTTTT.

Worth noting for this clonotype: A junction end diverges from the germline sequence, so it may reflect a read error. This chain joins TRBV4-3 and TRBJ2-5, with no clear D. The CDR3 is 14 residues long. The germline V gene encodes CDR1 LGHNA and CDR2 YSLEER. DNA for the CDR3: TGCGCCAGCGGCCAAGATGAACATACAGAGACCCAGTACTTC. As protein: CASGQDEHTETQYF.

This clonotype was observed a handful of times. The chain combines TRBV12-3 or TRBV12-4 with TRBJ1-2; tentative D call: TRBD1 (5 bases). V lost 3 bases and J lost 1, with 12 bases in between. This CDR3 is 15 amino acids long. The CDR3 region has the DNA TGTGCCAGCAGTTTCTCAGGGCTTCTTAACTATGGCTACACCTTC. Residues: CASSFSGLLNYGYTF.

The J gene is TRBJ2-7, the V gene TRBV5-6; weak D call: TRBD2 (6 bases). Deletions cut 2 bases from V and 7 bases from J, with 10 bases between. The CDR3 is 12 residues long. Germline-derived CDR1 and CDR2 are SGHDT and YYEEEE. The chain's CDR3 is CASSFSAGEQYF. CDR3 sequence (DNA): TGTGCCAGCAGCTTTAGCGCGGGGGAGCAGTACTTC.

In this sample, this clonotype turned up a few times. This chain joins TRBV4-2 and TRBJ2-5; D is possibly TRBD2 (5 bases). Trimming left V 0 bases short and J 5 bases short, with 22 bases between. Germline V gives CDR1 LGHNA, CDR2 YNFKEQ. This CDR3 is built from 18 residues. CDR3 amino acids: CASSQDDHLGNLGETQYF. DNA for the CDR3: TGTGCCAGCAGCCAAGATGATCATCTCGGGAACTTGGGGGAGACCCAGTACTTC.

This clonotype was seen a few times. The junction shows a germline mismatch at one end, possibly a read error. This sequence joins TRBV12-5 and TRBJ2-6, with D tentatively TRBD1 (5 bases). CDR1 LGHNT and CDR2 FRNRAP come from the germline V gene. The CDR3 has 16 amino acids. CDR3 sequence reads: CASGSGQFSGASVLTF. The CDR3 nucleotides are TGTGCTAGTGGTTCCGGCCAGTTCTCTGGGGCCAGCGTCCTGACTTTC.

This chain uses TRBV7-8 with TRBJ2-7; D gene unclear. CDR1 is SGHVS and CDR2 is FQNEAQ in the germline V gene. CDR3 length: 14 amino acids. V was cut by 0 bases and J by 3 bases, with 9 bases left in between. The CDR3 DNA sequence: TGTGCCAGCAGCTTAGCAGATACTTTCTACGAGCAGTACTTC. Encoded protein: CASSLADTFYEQYF.

The gene calls are TRBV28 and TRBJ2-3; 9 bases map to TRBD2. The germline CDR1 and CDR2 sequences are MDHEN and SYDVKM. With V trimmed by 3 bases and J by 2 bases, 9 bases remained unmatched. The CDR3 loop spans 17 amino acids. This chain's CDR3 is CASSLGMTSGLTDTQYF. Here the CDR3 DNA reads TGTGCCAGCAGTTTGGGTATGACTAGCGGTCTCACAGATACGCAGTATTTT.

This clonotype was counted only a few times. This chain links TRBV4-1 with TRBJ2-1; D uncertain. The CDR3 contains 13 residues. V gave up 4 bases and J gave up 11 bases, with 15 bases separating them. CDR1 is MGHRA and CDR2 is YSYEKL in the germline V gene. The chain's CDR3 is CASSRESADQQFF. The CDR3, as DNA: TGCGCCAGCAGCCGAGAGAGCGCCGATCAGCAGTTCTTC.

The chain carries TRBV7-2 and TRBJ1-4; D might be TRBD1 (5 bases). From germline, CDR1 is SGHTA and CDR2 FQGNSA. With 6 bases removed from V and 5 bases from J, the gap between germline ends came to 19 bases. The CDR3 has 16 amino acids. Written as DNA, the CDR3 is TGTGCCAGCAGACGCTTATCCGGGACTGTAAATGAAAAACTGTTTTTT. Translated, it gives CASRRLSGTVNEKLFF.

The V call is TRBV27, the J call TRBJ2-7; D possibly corresponds to TRBD1 (6 bases). The germline gives CDR1 MNHEY, CDR2 SMNVEV (reference sequence). Trimming took 11 bases from V and 2 from J, leaving 16 bases between them. This CDR3 contains 13 residues. The CDR3 region has the DNA TGTGCCTCCAGAACAGGGTTCCCCTACGAGCAGTACTTC. Amino acids: CASRTGFPYEQYF.

This chain connects TRBV6-2 or TRBV6-3 to TRBJ2-1, with TRBD1 identical over 8 bases. Germline trimming cut 2 bases from V and 4 bases from J; bases unmatched to any gene: 7. The CDR3 length is 16 residues. Germline V lookup: CDR1 MNHEY, CDR2 SVGEGT. The CDR3: CASSYPPGQAYNEQFF. As DNA, the CDR3 is TGTGCCAGCAGTTACCCACCGGGACAGGCATACAATGAGCAGTTCTTC.

This clonotype was seen only once. CDR3 sequence (DNA): TGTGCCAGCAGCTTCGGGACTTTTAATGAGCAGTTCTTC. Amino acid sequence: CASSFGTFNEQFF. V and J are TRBV7-2 and TRBJ2-1, with D tentatively TRBD2 (6 bases). CDR1 is SGHTA and CDR2 is FQGNSA in the germline V gene. Deletions cut 3 bases from V and 7 bases from J, with 10 bases between. This CDR3 spans 13 amino acids.

This chain uses TRBV7-2 with TRBJ1-5; 9 bases are a match to TRBD1. From germline, CDR1 is SGHTA and CDR2 FQGNSA. There are 17 residues in the CDR3. The junction had 5 bases not matched to a gene; V was cut back by 2 bases and J by 0 bases. The CDR3 here is CASSLHRGPVSNQPQHF. The CDR3 DNA sequence: TGTGCCAGCAGCTTACACAGGGGGCCGGTTAGCAATCAGCCCCAGCATTTT.

This clonotype was detected a few times. This chain uses TRBV7-4 with TRBJ2-7; 9 nucleotides align to TRBD2. CDR1 is SGHVT and CDR2 is SQSDAQ in the germline V gene. V shed 6 bases and J 5 bases; nucleotides not matched to a gene: 17. The CDR3 is made up of 17 amino acids. The CDR3 bases are TGTGCCAGCAGATCGGATAGCGGGGGCCGCTACACTGACGAGCAGTACTTC. This codes for CASRSDSGGRYTDEQYF.

Remarks on this clonotype: In this CDR3 the conserved last residue, phenylalanine or tryptophan, is missing, so a read error is likely. The chain has TRBV5-8 and TRBJ2-4; D not certain. The J call is uncertain, as TRBJ2-7 better fits the DNA end. The CDR3 sequence is 13 residues long. Germline values: CDR1 SGHTS, CDR2 YDEGEE. DNA for the CDR3: TGTGCCAGCAGCCCGTTCGACCTCTACGAGCAGTACTAC. Its translation: CASSPFDLYEQYY.

The table lists this clonotype with a few counts. The rearrangement uses TRBV18 and TRBJ1-1; D may be TRBD1 (6 bases). Germline V lookup: CDR1 KGHSH, CDR2 LQKENI. CDR3 length equals 15 residues. V was shortened by 4 bases and J by 1 base, with 13 bases between the two germline ends. Here the CDR3 DNA reads TGTGCCAGCTCACTTACAGGGCCCCAGAACACTGAAGCTTTCTTT. It translates to CASSLTGPQNTEAFF.

The chain links TRBV7-3 to TRBJ1-2, with D unclear. The germline V gene encodes CDR1 SGHTA and CDR2 FQGTGA. The ends were cut back, 2 bases at V and 8 bases at J, with 15 bases in the middle. The CDR3 length is 14 residues. The CDR3 region is CASSLQTSFRGYTF. CDR3 DNA sequence: TGTGCCAGCAGCTTACAGACTAGCTTTAGAGGCTACACCTTC.